This entry is about one T cell receptor beta chain. Its antigen is unknown. To make TCR beta libraries, researchers used iRepertoire HTBI primers and Arm-PCR of CDR3 regions. TCRdb redid the calling of the multiplex PCR reads with MiXCR, one entry per CDR3 protein. The sample carries 400,000 to 600,000 distinct CDR3 sequences, 20% to 25% recorded once. The sample comes from a study of regulatory T cells in long-lasting Graves disease. Study background: Persistent Graves' disease meant over 5 years of antithyroid drugs with positive TSH receptor antibodies.

Time point described: persistent/refractory GD, antithyroid drugs over 5 years with positive TRAb. The TCR library used RNA extracted from PBMCs. CDR3 length: 15 residues. After removal of 4 bases from V and 6 bases from J, the junction contained 9 bases not matched to a gene. The germline V gene has CDR1 LNHDA and CDR2 SQIVND (reference sequence). Study results and limitations: Persistent disease preferred TRBV28, TRBJ1-2 and TRBJ2-5; new disease, TRBV20-1 and TRBJ2-1. Shared public clonotypes totalled approximately 3,000 in persistent patients, compared with some 920 in new patients.

This TCR was sampled from a female donor with Graves disease. V gene TRBV19 combines with J gene TRBJ2-7; 10 positions agree with TRBD2. The sample here was peripheral blood mononuclear cells (PBMCs), taken when the disease was refractory, from a patient treated with antithyroid drugs. Here the CDR3 reads CASSTPSSGRLEQYF. DNA for the CDR3: TGTGCCAGTAGTACCCCGAGTAGCGGGAGGCTCGAGCAGTACTTC.